One and the same sample provided the 2 T cell receptor beta chains below, sequenced in a study of T cells in Graves' hyperthyroidism and ophthalmopathy. Amplified TCR beta CDR3 regions came from RNA transcripts. A set of HTBI primers served as the primers for a first-round RT-PCR of the TCR CDR3. TCRdb reprocessed the multiplex PCR reads with MiXCR, giving one entry per CDR3 protein. The sample shows roughly 100,000 distinct CDR3 sequences, about 45% of them seen only once. Sequencing was done on a sample of blood. Receptors were obtained from a man aged 40-49 years with Graves' hyperthyroidism.

At least ten counts were recorded for this clonotype. The rearrangement links TRBV13 to TRBJ1-2; D is ambiguous. The germline V gene encodes CDR1 PRHDT and CDR2 FYEKMQ (reference sequence). The CDR3 runs to 13 residues. Trimming left V 3 bases short and J 8 bases short, with 13 bases between. The CDR3 is CASSLGTPIGYTF. CDR3 DNA: TGTGCCAGCAGCTTGGGCACGCCAATCGGCTACACCTTC.

Worth noting for this clonotype: A much larger clone sits a single nucleotide away, making a read error possible. The J gene is TRBJ2-7, the V gene TRBV7-2, with a weak D call TRBD1 (6 bases). Germline V CDR1 and CDR2: SGHTA, FQGNSA. There are 14 residues in the CDR3. V lost 6 bases and J 5 bases, leaving 17 bases between the germline ends. DNA of the CDR3: TGTGCCAGCAGGACTCCGGGACAAGCCCACGAGCAGTACTTC. Translation: CASRTPGQAHEQYF.